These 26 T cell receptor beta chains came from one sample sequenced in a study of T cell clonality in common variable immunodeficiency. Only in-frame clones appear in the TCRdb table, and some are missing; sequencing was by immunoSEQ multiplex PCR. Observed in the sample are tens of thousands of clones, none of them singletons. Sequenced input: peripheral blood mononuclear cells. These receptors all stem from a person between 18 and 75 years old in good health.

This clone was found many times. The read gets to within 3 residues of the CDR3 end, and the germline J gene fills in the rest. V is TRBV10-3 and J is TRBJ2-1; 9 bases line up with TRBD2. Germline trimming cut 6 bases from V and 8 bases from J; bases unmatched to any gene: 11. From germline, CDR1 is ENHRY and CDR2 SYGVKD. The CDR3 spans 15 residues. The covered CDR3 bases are TGTGCCATCAGCCAATTAGCGGGAGCCAACCATGAG. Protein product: CAISQLAGANHE. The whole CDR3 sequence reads CAISQLAGANHEQFF.

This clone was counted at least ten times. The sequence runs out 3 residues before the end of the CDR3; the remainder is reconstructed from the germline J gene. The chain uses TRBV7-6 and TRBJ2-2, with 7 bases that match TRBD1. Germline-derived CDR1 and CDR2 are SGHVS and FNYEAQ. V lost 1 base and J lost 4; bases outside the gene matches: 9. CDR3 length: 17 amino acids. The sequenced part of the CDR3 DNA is TGTGCCAGCAGCTTAGTTCGGAGACAGGGAATCACCGGGGAG. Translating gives CASSLVRRQGITGE. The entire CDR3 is CASSLVRRQGITGELFF.

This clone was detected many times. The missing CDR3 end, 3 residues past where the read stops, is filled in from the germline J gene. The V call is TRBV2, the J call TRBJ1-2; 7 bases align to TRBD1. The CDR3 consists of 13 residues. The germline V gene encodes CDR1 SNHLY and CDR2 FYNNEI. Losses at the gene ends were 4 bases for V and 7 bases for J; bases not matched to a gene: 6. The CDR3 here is CASSGQGLSGYTF. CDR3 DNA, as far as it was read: TGTGCCAGCAGTGGACAGGGCTTAAGTGGC.

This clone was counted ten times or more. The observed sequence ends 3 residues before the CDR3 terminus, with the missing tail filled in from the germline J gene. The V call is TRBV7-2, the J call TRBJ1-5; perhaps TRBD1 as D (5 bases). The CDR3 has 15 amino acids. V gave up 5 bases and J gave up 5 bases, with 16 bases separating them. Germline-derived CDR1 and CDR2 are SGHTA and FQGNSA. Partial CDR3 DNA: TGTGCCAGCAGCCCTTCGCTCGGGGGAGATCAGCCC. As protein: CASSPSLGGDQP. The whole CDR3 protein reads CASSPSLGGDQPQHF.

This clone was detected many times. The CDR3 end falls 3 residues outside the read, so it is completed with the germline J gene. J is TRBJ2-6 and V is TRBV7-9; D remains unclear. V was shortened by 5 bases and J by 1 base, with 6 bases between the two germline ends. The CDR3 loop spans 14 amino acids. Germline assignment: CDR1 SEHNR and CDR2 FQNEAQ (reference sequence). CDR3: CASSDKSGANVLTF. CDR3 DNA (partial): TGTGCCAGCAGCGACAAGTCTGGGGCCAACGTC.

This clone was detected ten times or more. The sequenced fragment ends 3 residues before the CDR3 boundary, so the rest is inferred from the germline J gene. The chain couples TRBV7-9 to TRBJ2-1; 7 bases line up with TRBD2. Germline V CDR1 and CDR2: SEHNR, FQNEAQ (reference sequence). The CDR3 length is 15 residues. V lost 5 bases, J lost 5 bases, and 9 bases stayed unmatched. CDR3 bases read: TGTGCCAGCAGCCACCGGGTGGCGGGGGACAATGAG. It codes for CASSHRVAGDNE. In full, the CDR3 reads CASSHRVAGDNEQFF.

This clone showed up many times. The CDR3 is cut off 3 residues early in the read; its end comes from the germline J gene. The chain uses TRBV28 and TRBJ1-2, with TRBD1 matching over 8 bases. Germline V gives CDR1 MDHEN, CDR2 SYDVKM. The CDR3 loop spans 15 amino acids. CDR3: CASSPPGAGGKGYTF. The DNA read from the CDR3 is TGTGCCAGCAGTCCCCCGGGGGCAGGGGGCAAGGGC.

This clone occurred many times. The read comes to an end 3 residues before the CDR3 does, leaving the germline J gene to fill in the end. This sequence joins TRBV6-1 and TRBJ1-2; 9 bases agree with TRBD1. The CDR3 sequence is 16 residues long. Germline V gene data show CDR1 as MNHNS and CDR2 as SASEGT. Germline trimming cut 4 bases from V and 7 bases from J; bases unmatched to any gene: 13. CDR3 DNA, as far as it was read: TGTGCCAGCAGTGTGGGGGACAGGGTTTCGGGGAGTGGC. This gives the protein CASSVGDRVSGSG. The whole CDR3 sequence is CASSVGDRVSGSGYTF.

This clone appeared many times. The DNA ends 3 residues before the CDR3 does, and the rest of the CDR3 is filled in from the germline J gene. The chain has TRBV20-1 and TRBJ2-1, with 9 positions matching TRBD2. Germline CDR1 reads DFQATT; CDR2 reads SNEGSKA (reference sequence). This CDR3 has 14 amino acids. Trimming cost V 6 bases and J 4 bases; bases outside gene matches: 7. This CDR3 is CSALAGELYNEQFF. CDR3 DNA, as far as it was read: TGCAGTGCGTTAGCGGGAGAGTTATACAATGAG.

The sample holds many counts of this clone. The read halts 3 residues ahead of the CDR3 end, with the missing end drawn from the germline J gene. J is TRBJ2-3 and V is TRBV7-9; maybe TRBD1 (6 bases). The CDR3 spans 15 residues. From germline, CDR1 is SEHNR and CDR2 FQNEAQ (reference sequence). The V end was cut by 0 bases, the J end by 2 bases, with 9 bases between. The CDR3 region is CASSLADSSTDTQYF. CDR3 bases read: TGTGCCAGCAGCTTAGCGGACAGCTCCACAGATACG.

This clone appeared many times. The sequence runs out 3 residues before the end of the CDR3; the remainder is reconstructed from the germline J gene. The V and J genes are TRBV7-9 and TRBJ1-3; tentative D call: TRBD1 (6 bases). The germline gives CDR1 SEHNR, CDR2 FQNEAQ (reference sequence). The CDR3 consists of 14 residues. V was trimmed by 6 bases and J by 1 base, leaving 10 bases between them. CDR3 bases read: TGTGCCAGCAGAGAAGGACAGTCTGGAAACACC. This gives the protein CASREGQSGNT. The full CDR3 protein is CASREGQSGNTIYF.

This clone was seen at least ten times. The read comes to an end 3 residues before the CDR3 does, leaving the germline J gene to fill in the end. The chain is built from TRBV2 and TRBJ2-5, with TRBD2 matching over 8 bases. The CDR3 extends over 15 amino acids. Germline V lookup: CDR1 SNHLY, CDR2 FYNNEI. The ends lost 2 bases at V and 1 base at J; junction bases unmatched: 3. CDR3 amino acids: CASSERLAGQETQYF. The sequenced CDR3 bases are TGTGCCAGCAGTGAACGTCTAGCGGGCCAAGAGACC.

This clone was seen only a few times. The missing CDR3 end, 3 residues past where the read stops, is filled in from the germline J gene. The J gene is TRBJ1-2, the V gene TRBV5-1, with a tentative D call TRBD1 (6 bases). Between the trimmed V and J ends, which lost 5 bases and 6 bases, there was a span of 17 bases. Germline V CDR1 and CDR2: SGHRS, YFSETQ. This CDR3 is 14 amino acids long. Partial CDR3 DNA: TGCGCCAGCAGGCTACAGGGTTCCGGGGATGGC. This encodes CASRLQGSGDG. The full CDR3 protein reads CASRLQGSGDGYTF.

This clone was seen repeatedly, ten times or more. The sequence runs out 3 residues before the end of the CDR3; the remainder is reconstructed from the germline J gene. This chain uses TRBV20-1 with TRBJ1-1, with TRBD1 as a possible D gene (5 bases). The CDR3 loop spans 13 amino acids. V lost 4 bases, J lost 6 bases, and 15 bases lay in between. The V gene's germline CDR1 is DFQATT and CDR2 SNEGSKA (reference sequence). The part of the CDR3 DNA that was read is TGCAGTGCTAACCAGGGAGTAGGGTCTGAA. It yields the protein CSANQGVGSE. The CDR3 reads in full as CSANQGVGSEAFF.

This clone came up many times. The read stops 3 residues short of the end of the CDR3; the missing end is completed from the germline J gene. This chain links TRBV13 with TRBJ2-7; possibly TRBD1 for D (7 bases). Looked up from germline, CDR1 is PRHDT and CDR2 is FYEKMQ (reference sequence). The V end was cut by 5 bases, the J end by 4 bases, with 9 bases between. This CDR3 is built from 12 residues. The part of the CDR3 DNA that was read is TGTGCCAGCAGCGCAGGGGGGTACGAG. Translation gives CASSAGGYE. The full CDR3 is CASSAGGYEQYF.

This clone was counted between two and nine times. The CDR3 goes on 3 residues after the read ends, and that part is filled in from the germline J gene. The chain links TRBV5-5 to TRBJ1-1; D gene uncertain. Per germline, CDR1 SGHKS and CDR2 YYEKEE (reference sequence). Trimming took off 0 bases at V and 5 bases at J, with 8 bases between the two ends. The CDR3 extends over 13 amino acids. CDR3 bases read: TGTGCCAGCAGCTTGGTGGCGGGGACTGAA. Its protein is CASSLVAGTE. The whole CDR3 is CASSLVAGTEAFF.

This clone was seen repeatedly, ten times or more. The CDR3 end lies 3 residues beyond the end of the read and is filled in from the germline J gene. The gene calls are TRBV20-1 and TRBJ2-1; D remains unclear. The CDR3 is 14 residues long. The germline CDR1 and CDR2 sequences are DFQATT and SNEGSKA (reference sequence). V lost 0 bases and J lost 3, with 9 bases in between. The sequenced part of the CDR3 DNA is TGCAGTGCTAGAGACTTCAGACTCTACAATGAG. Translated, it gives CSARDFRLYNE. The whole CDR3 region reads CSARDFRLYNEQFF.

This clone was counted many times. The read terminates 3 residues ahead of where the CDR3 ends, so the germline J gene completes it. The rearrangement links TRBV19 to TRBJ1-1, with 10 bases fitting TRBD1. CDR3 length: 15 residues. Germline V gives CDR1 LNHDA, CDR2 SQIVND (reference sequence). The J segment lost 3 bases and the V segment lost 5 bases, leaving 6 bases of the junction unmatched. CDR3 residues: CASSVWDRGYTEAFF. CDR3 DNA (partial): TGTGCCAGTAGTGTGTGGGACAGGGGATACACTGAA.

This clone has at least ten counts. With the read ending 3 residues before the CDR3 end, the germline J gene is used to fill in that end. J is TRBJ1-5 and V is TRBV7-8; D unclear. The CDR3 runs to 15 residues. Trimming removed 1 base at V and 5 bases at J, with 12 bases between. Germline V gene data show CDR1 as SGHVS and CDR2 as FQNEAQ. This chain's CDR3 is CASSLEPTRDQPQHF. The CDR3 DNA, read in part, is TGTGCCAGCAGCTTAGAGCCCACGAGGGATCAGCCC.

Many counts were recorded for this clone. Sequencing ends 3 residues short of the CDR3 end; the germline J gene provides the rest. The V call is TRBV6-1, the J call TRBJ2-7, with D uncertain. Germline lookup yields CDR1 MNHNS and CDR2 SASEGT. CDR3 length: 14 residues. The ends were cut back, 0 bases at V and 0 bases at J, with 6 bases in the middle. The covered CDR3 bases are TGTGCCAGCAGTGAAGCAGCGACCTCCTACGAG. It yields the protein CASSEAATSYE. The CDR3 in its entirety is CASSEAATSYEQYF.

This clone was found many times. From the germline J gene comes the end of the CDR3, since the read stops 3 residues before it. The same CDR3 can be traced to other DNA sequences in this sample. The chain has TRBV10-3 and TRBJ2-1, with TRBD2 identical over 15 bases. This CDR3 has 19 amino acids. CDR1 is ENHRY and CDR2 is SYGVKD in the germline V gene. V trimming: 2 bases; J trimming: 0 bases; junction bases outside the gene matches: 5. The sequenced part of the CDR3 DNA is TGTGCCATCAGTGAGGGACTAGCGGGAGGGGGACCCTCCTACAATGAG. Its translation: CAISEGLAGGGPSYNE. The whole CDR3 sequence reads CAISEGLAGGGPSYNEQFF.

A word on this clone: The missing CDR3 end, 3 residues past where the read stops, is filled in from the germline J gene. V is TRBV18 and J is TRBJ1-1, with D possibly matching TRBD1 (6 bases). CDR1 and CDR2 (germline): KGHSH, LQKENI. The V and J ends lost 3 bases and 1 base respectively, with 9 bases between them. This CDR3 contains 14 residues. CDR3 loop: CASSPKQGNTEAFF. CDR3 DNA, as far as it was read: TGTGCCAGCTCACCGAAACAGGGGAACACTGAA.

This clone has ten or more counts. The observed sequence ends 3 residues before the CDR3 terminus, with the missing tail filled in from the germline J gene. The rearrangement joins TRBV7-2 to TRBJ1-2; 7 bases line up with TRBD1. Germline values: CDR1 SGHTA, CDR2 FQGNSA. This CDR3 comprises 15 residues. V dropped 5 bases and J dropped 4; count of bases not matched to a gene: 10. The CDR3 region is CASSQLGRDSYGYTF. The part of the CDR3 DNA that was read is TGTGCCAGCAGCCAGCTGGGTCGGGACAGCTATGGC.

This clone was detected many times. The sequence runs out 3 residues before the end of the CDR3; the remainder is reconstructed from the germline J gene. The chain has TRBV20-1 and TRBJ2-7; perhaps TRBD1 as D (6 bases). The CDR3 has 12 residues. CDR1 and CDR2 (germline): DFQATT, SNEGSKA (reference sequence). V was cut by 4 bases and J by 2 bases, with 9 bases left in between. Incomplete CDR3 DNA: TGCAGTGCTACGGACAGAGCCTACGAG. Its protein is CSATDRAYE. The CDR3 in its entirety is CSATDRAYEQYF.

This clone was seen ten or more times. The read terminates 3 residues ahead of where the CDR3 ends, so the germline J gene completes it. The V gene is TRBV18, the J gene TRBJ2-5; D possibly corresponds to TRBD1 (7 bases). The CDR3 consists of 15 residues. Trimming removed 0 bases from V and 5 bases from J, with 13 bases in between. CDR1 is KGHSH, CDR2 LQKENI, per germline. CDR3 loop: CASSPPEGARETQYF. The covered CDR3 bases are TGTGCCAGCTCACCACCGGAGGGGGCACGGGAGACC. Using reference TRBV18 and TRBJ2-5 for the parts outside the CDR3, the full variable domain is NAGVMQNPRHLVRRRGQEARLRCSPMKGHSHVYWYRQLPEEGLKFMVYLQKENIIDESGMPKERFSAEFPKEGPSILRIQQVVRGDSAAYFCASSPPEGARETQYFGPGTRLLVL.

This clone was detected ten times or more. CDR3 protein: CATSDPTGGFETQYF. CDR3 DNA, as far as it was read: TGTGCCACCAGTGATCCGACAGGGGGCTTCGAGACC. The chain uses TRBV24-1 and TRBJ2-5; 10 nucleotides align to TRBD1. The CDR3 goes on 3 residues after the read ends, and that part is filled in from the germline J gene. J lost 5 bases, V lost 3 bases, and 5 bases had no gene match. From germline, CDR1 is KGHDR and CDR2 SFDVKD. The CDR3 is made up of 15 amino acids.